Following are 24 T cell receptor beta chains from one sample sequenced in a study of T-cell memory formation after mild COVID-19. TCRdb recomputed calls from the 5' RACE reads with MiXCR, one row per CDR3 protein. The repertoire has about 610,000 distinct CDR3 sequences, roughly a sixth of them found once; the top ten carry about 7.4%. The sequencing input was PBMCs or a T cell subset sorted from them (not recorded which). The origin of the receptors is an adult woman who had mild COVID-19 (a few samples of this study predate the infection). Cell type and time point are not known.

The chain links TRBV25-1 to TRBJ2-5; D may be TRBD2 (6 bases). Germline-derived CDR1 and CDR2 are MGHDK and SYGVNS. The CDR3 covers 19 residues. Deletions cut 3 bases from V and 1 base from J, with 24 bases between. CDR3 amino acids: CASSDPRSRKVAAQETQYF. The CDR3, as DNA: TGTGCCAGCAGTGACCCTAGGAGTCGGAAGGTAGCGGCCCAAGAGACCCAGTACTTC.

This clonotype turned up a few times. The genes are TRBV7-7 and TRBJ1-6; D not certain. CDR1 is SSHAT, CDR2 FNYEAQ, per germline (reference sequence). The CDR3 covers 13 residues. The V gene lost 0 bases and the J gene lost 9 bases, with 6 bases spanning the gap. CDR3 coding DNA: TGTGCCAGCAGCTTAGCTTTGGGTTCACCCCTCCACTTT. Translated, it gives CASSLALGSPLHF.

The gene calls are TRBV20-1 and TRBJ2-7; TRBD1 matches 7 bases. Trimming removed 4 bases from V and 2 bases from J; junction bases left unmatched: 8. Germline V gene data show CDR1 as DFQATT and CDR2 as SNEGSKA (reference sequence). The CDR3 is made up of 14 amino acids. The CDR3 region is CSANRDSWTYEQYF. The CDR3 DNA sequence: TGCAGTGCTAATAGGGACAGTTGGACCTACGAGCAGTACTTC.

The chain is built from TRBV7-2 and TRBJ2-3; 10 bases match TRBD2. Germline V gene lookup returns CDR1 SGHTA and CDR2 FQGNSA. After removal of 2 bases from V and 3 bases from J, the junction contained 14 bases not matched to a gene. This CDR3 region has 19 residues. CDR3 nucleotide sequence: TGTGCCAGCAGCTTAAGGGTTTCGCTAGCGGGAGATGTGACAGATACGCAGTATTTT. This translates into CASSLRVSLAGDVTDTQYF.

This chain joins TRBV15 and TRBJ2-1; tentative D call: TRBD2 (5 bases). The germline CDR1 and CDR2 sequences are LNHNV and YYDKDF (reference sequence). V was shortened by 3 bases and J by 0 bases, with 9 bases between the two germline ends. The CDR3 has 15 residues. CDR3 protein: CATSSERNSYNEQFF. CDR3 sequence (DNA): TGTGCCACCAGCAGTGAGCGGAACTCCTACAATGAGCAGTTCTTC.

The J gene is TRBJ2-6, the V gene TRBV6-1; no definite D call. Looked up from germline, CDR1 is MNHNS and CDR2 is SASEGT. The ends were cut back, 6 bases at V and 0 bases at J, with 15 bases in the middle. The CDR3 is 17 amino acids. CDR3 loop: CASRAKQSSSGANVLTF. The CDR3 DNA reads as TGTGCCAGCAGGGCTAAACAGTCCTCCTCTGGGGCCAACGTCCTGACTTTC.

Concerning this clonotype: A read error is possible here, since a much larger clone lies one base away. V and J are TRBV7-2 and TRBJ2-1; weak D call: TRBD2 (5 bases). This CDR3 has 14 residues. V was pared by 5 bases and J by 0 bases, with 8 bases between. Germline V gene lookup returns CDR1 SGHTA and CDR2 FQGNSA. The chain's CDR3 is CASSPGISYNEQFF. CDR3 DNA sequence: TGTGCCAGCAGCCCGGGGATCTCCTACAATGAGCAGTTCTTC.

The CDR3, as DNA: TGCGCCAGCAGCTCCGGACTAGCGGGAGGCTCCACCGGGGAGCTGTTTTTT. This codes for CASSSGLAGGSTGELFF. The rearrangement links TRBV5-1 to TRBJ2-2; 14 bases are a match to TRBD2. Germline values: CDR1 SGHRS, CDR2 YFSETQ. The CDR3 is 17 amino acids. V gave up 3 bases and J gave up 4 bases; unmatched junction bases: 5.

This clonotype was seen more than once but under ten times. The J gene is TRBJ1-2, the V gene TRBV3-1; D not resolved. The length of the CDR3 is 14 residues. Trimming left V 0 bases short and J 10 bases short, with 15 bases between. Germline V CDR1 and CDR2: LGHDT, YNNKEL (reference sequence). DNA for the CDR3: TGTGCCAGCAGCCAAGATTGGAGTGGGCGAGTCTACACCTTC. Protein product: CASSQDWSGRVYTF.

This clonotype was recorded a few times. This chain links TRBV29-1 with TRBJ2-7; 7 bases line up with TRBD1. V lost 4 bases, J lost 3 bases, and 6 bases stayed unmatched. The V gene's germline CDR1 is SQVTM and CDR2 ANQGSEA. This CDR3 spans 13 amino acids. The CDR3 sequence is CSVGDSLYYEQYF. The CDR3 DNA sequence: TGCAGCGTTGGGGACAGTCTCTACTACGAGCAGTACTTC.

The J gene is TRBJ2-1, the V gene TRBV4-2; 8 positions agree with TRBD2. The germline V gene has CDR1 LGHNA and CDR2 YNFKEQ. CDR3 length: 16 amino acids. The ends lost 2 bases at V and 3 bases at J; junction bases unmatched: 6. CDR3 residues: CASSQRPAGDYNEQFF. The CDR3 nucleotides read TGTGCCAGCAGCCAAAGGCCAGCGGGAGACTACAATGAGCAGTTCTTC.

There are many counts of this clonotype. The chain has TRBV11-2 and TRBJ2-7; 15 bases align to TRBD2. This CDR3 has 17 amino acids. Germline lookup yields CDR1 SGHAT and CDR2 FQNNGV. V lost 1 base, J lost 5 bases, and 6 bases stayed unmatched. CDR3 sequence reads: CASSLGTSGRAVHEQYF. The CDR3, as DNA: TGTGCCAGCAGCTTAGGGACTAGCGGGAGGGCCGTCCACGAGCAGTACTTC. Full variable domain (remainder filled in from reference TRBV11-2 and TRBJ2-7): EAGVAQSPRYKIIEKRQSVAFWCNPISGHATLYWYQQILGQGPKLLIQFQNNGVVDDSQLPKDRFSAERLKGVDSTLKIQPAKLEDSAVYLCASSLGTSGRAVHEQYFGPGTRLTVT.

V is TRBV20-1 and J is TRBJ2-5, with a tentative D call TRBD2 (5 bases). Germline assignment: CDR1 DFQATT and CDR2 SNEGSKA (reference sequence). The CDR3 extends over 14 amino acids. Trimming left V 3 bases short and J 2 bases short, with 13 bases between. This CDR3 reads CSARSSGVQETQYF. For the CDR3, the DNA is TGCAGTGCTAGGTCCAGCGGAGTTCAAGAGACCCAGTACTTC.

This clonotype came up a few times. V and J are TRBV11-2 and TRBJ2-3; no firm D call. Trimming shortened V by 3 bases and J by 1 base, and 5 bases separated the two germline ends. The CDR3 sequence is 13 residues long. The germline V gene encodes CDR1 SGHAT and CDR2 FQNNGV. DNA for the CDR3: TGTGCCAGCAGCTTCTACCGCACAGATACGCAGTATTTT. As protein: CASSFYRTDTQYF.

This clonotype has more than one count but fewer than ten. Written as DNA, the CDR3 is TGTGCCAGCTCGACGCAAAGGCCTCCAGGCTTGGAGCAGTACTTC. Protein sequence: CASSTQRPPGLEQYF. The chain joins TRBV18 to TRBJ2-7, with D hard to call. The CDR3 sequence is 15 residues long. Trimming stripped 6 bases from V and 7 bases from J, with 22 bases between. CDR1 is KGHSH and CDR2 is LQKENI in the germline V gene.

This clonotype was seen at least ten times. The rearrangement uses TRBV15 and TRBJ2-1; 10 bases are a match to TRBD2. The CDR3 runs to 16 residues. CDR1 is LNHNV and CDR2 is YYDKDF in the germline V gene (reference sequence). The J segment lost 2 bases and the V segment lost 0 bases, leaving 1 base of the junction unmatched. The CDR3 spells CATSRDSGGPYNEQFF. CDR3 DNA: TGTGCCACCAGCAGAGATAGCGGGGGGCCCTACAATGAGCAGTTCTTC.

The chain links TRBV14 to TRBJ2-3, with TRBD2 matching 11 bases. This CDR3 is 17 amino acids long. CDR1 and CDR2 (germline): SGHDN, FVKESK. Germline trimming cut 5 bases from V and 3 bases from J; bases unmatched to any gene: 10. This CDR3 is CASSFGTSGLATDTQYF. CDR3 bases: TGTGCCAGCAGCTTTGGGACTAGCGGACTAGCAACAGATACGCAGTATTTT.

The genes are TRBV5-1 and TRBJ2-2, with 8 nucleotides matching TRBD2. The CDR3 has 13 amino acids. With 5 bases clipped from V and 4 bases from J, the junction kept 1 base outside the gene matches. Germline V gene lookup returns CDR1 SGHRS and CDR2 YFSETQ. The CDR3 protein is CASRLAATGELFF. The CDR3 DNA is TGCGCCAGCAGACTAGCGGCCACCGGGGAGCTGTTTTTT.

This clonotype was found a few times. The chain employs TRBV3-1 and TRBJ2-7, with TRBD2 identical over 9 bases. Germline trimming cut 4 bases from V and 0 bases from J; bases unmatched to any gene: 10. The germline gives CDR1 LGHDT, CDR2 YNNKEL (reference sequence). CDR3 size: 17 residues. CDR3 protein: CASSPPRERGDSYEQYF. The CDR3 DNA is TGTGCCAGCAGCCCCCCGAGGGAGCGGGGGGACTCCTACGAGCAGTACTTC.

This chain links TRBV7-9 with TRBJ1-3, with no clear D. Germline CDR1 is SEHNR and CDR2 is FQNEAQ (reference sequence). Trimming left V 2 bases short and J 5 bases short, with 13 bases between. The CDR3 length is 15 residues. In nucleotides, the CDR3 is TGTGCCAGCAGCTTAAACGTAGCGCTAAGAAACACCATATATTTT. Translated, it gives CASSLNVALRNTIYF.

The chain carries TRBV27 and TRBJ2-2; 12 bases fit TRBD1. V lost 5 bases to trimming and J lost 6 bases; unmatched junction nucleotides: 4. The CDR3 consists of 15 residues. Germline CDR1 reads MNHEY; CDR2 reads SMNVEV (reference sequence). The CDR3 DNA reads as TGTGCCAGCAGTCCCGGGACAGGGGGCTCCGGGGAGCTGTTTTTT. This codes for CASSPGTGGSGELFF.

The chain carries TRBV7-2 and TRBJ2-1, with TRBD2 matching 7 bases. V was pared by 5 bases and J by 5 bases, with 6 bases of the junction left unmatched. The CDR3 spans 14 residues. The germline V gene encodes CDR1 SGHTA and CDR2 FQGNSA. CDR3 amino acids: CASSLSGWDNEQFF. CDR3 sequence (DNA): TGTGCCAGCAGCCTTAGCGGGTGGGACAATGAGCAGTTCTTC. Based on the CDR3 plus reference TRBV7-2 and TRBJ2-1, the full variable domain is GAGVSQSPSNKVTEKGKDVELRCDPISGHTALYWYRQSLGQGLEFLIYFQGNSAPDKSGLPSDRFSAERTGGSVSTLTIQRTQQEDSAVYLCASSLSGWDNEQFFGPGTRLTVL.

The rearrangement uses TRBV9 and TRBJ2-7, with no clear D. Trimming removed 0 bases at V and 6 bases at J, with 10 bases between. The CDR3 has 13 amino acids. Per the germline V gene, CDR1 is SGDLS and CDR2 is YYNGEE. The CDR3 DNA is TGTGCCAGCAGCGTAGTTGAAACGGCCGAGCAGTACTTC. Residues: CASSVVETAEQYF.

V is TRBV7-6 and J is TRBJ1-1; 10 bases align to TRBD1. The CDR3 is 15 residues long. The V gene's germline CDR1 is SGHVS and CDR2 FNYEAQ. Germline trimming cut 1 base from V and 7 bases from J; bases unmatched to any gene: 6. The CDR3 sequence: CASSLESGQGFEAFF. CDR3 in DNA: TGTGCCAGCAGCTTAGAGTCGGGACAGGGGTTTGAAGCTTTCTTT.